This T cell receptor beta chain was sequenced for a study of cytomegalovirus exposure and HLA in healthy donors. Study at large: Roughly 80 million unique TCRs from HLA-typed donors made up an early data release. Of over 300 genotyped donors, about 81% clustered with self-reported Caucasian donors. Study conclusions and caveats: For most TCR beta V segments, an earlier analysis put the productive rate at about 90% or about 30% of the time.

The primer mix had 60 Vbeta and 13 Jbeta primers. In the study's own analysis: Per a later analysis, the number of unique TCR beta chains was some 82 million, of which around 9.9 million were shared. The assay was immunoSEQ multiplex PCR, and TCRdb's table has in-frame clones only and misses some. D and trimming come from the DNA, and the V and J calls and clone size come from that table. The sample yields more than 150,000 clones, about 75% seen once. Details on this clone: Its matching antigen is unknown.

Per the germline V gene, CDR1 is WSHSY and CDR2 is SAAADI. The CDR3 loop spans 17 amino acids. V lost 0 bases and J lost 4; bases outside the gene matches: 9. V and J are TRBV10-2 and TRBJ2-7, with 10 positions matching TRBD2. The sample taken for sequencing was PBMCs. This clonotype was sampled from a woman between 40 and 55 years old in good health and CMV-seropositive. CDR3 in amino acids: CASSESIRASGRYEQYF. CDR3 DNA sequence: TGCGCCAGCAGTGAGTCGATTCGGGCTAGCGGGAGATACGAGCAGTACTTC.